Following are 29 T cell receptor beta chains from one sample sequenced in a study of shared clonotypes between healthy human individuals. Clones were sequenced by immunoSEQ multiplex PCR, and TCRdb holds only the in-frame ones, with some missing. The sample has 950,000 to 1,100,000 clones; 60% to 80% are singletons. Sequencing was carried out using memory CD4+ T cells sorted from blood. The subset was: CD45RA-negative fraction. These TCRs come from a man younger than 35 in good health.

The CDR3 here is CASTTSRAYEQYF. CDR3 in DNA: TGTGCCAGCACCACATCCAGAGCCTACGAGCAGTACTTC. This chain connects TRBV28 to TRBJ2-5; D unclear. The J call may be faulty, since TRBJ2-7 better matches the DNA end. The CDR3 has 13 amino acids. Germline V gene lookup returns CDR1 MDHEN and CDR2 SYDVKM.

The table lists this clone with a few counts. The chain carries TRBV7-2 and TRBJ2-2; 11 nucleotides match TRBD2. Germline CDR1 SGHTA, CDR2 FQGNSA. The CDR3 has 18 amino acids. Trimming took 2 bases from V and 3 from J; bases not matched to a gene: 8. In DNA, the CDR3 is TGTGCCAGCAGCTTAAAACGGCTAGCGGGGGGACACACCGGGGAGCTGTTTTTT. Amino acid sequence: CASSLKRLAGGHTGELFF.

The chain couples TRBV29-1 to TRBJ1-5; no clear D gene. The CDR3 spans 14 residues. Germline CDR1 is SQVTM and CDR2 is ANQGSEA. The germline V and J ends were trimmed by 4 bases and 0 bases, with 10 bases remaining between them. The CDR3 DNA reads TGCAGCGTTGTGGAGGCCCATAGCAATCAGCCCCAGCATTTT. Protein: CSVVEAHSNQPQHF.

V is TRBV12-5 and J is TRBJ2-5, with TRBD1 as a possible D gene (5 bases). The germline gives CDR1 LGHNT, CDR2 FRNRAP. V was cut by 0 bases and J by 1 base, with 12 bases left in between. The CDR3 has 16 amino acids. CDR3 sequence: CASGLVTLDSQETQYF. The CDR3 DNA is TGTGCTAGTGGTTTGGTAACTCTCGACAGCCAAGAGACCCAGTACTTC.

The V gene is TRBV11-2, the J gene TRBJ2-7, with TRBD2 as a possible D gene (6 bases). The germline V gene encodes CDR1 SGHAT and CDR2 FQNNGV. CDR3 length: 11 residues. The V end was cut by 5 bases, the J end by 6 bases, with 8 bases between. The CDR3 is CASSGSGEQYF. The DNA for the CDR3 is TGTGCCAGCAGCGGTAGCGGCGAGCAGTACTTC.

This chain links TRBV5-3 with TRBJ2-2; possibly TRBD1 for D (6 bases). Being an ORF, TRBV5-3 has a function that is uncertain. The V and J ends lost 1 base and 5 bases respectively, with 21 bases between them. The CDR3 is 18 residues long. The chain's CDR3 is CARSLPKQGKGGTGELFF. The CDR3, as DNA: TGTGCCAGAAGCTTGCCGAAACAGGGTAAAGGAGGAACCGGGGAGCTGTTTTTT.

This clone turned up a few times. The chain couples TRBV4-3 to TRBJ2-6; TRBD1 aligns across 12 bases. With V trimmed by 4 bases and J by 4 bases, 17 bases remained unmatched. Germline lookup yields CDR1 LGHNA and CDR2 YSLEER. This CDR3 spans 21 amino acids. This CDR3 reads CASSLDQDVGDRGRGANVLTF. The CDR3 DNA reads as TGCGCCAGCAGCCTCGATCAAGATGTTGGGGACAGGGGGCGAGGGGCCAACGTCCTGACTTTC.

The J gene is TRBJ1-5, the V gene TRBV6-6; D is ambiguous. Trimming removed 4 bases at V and 5 bases at J, with 18 bases between. The CDR3 consists of 16 residues. CDR1 and CDR2 from the germline V gene are MNHNY and SVGAGI (reference sequence). CDR3 protein: CASSSNTGSTDQPQHF. The DNA of the CDR3 is TGTGCCAGCAGTTCAAATACGGGTTCGACGGATCAGCCCCAGCATTTT.

The V gene is TRBV29-1, the J gene TRBJ2-7; TRBD1 might be the D (6 bases). This CDR3 comprises 16 residues. The V and J ends lost 7 bases and 2 bases respectively, with 24 bases between them. Germline CDR1 and CDR2: SQVTM and ANQGSEA. The CDR3 nucleotides are TGCAGCGCTTACATGCGGTGGGGGAAGGGGGCCTACGAGCAGTACTTC. As protein: CSAYMRWGKGAYEQYF.

This clone was picked up a small number of times. This chain links TRBV5-1 with TRBJ1-6; no clear D. Germline assignment: CDR1 SGHRS and CDR2 YFSETQ. Trimming cost V 4 bases and J 7 bases, with 12 bases left between them. The CDR3 contains 14 residues. The CDR3: CASSTGSLNSPLHF. CDR3 coding DNA: TGCGCCAGCAGCACCGGGAGTTTGAATTCACCCCTCCACTTT.

The CDR3 region is CASSGTGGGYTF. The CDR3 nucleotides read TGTGCCAGCAGTGGTACCGGGGGTGGCTACACCTTC. V is TRBV6-5 and J is TRBJ1-2; D possibly corresponds to TRBD1 (5 bases). Trimming removed 5 bases from V and 7 bases from J, with 11 bases in between. CDR1 and CDR2 from the germline V gene are MNHEY and SVGAGI. The CDR3 length is 12 residues.

This clone was seen only a few times. The rearrangement joins TRBV10-1 to TRBJ1-4, with D perhaps TRBD1 (6 bases). The CDR3 length is 12 residues. V was cut by 6 bases and J by 8 bases, with 10 bases left in between. Per germline, CDR1 WNHNN and CDR2 SYGVQD (reference sequence). For the CDR3, the DNA is TGCGCCAGCAGATCCGACAGGGAAAAACTGTTTTTT. Its protein product is CASRSDREKLFF.

The genes are TRBV7-2 and TRBJ1-1; 8 positions match TRBD1. J was trimmed by 1 base and V by 5 bases; bases with no gene match: 3. Germline-derived CDR1 and CDR2 are SGHTA and FQGNSA. This CDR3 spans 14 amino acids. DNA for the CDR3: TGTGCCAGCAGCCAGGGGGCGTCGAACACTGAAGCTTTCTTT. Amino acids: CASSQGASNTEAFF.

This chain uses TRBV5-1 with TRBJ1-2, with TRBD1 as a possible D gene (5 bases). With 0 bases removed from V and 5 bases from J, the gap between germline ends came to 8 bases. CDR1 and CDR2 from the germline V gene are SGHRS and YFSETQ. This CDR3 region has 13 residues. The CDR3 DNA reads as TGCGCCAGCAGCTTGGAATGGGGGTATGGCTACACCTTC. As protein: CASSLEWGYGYTF. Drawing the rest from reference TRBV5-1 and TRBJ1-2, the complete variable domain is KAGVTQTPRYLIKTRGQQVTLSCSPISGHRSVSWYQQTPGQGLQFLFEYFSETQRNKGNFPGRFSGRQFSNSRSEMNVSTLELGDSALYLCASSLEWGYGYTFGSGTRLTVV.

The rearrangement uses TRBV7-6 and TRBJ1-1; 10 nucleotides align to TRBD1. This CDR3 is 14 amino acids long. The ends lost 3 bases at V and 4 bases at J; junction bases unmatched: 2. In germline, CDR1 is SGHVS, CDR2 FNYEAQ. CDR3 sequence reads: CASSLTGGFTEAFF. Written as DNA, the CDR3 is TGTGCCAGCAGCTTGACAGGGGGCTTCACTGAAGCTTTCTTT. Filled out from reference TRBV7-6 and TRBJ1-1, the complete variable domain reads GAGVSQSPRYKVTKRGQDVALRCDPISGHVSLYWYRQALGQGPEFLTYFNYEAQQDKSGLPNDRFSAERPEGSISTLTIQRTEQRDSAMYRCASSLTGGFTEAFFGQGTRLTVV.

This clone appeared once. The chain joins TRBV19 to TRBJ1-5, with 9 positions matching TRBD1. There are 17 residues in the CDR3. CDR1 and CDR2 (germline): LNHDA, SQIVND (reference sequence). Trimming removed 5 bases from V and 4 bases from J; junction bases left unmatched: 12. The CDR3 protein is CASSPLFWDRENQPQHF. CDR3 bases: TGTGCCAGTAGTCCGCTGTTCTGGGACAGGGAAAATCAGCCCCAGCATTTT.

In this sample, this clone turned up a few times. CDR3 in DNA: TGTGCCATATCACACGGTGCGAACACTGAAGCTTTCTTT. This gives the protein CAISHGANTEAFF. This sequence joins TRBV30 and TRBJ1-1; D is uncertain. CDR3 size: 13 residues. Germline CDR1 reads GTSNPN; CDR2 reads SVGIG (reference sequence). Trimming stripped 8 bases from V and 1 base from J, with 14 bases between. Filled out from reference TRBV30 and TRBJ1-1, the complete variable domain reads SQTIHQWPATLVQPVGSPLSLECTVEGTSNPNLYWYRQAAGRGLQLLFYSVGIGQISSEVPQNLSASRPQDRQFILSSKKLLLSDSGFYLCAISHGANTEAFFGQGTRLTVV.

This chain uses TRBV9 with TRBJ2-7, with 9 bases matching TRBD1. Germline V gene sequence: CDR1 SGDLS, CDR2 YYNGEE. The CDR3 spans 16 residues. V was pared by 0 bases and J by 6 bases, with 10 bases of the junction left unmatched. The CDR3: CASSVGGDRAPGEQYF. The DNA for the CDR3 is TGTGCCAGCAGCGTAGGAGGGGACAGGGCACCCGGCGAGCAGTACTTC.

This clone was detected once. Within the sample, other DNA sequences also encode this same CDR3. Here the CDR3 DNA reads TGTGCCAGCAGCTTAGATTTGGTGAATGAGCAGTTCTTC. This gives the protein CASSLDLVNEQFF. This chain links TRBV11-3 with TRBJ2-1, with unresolved D. The CDR3 has 13 residues. The germline CDR1 and CDR2 sequences are SGHNT and YENEEA. The V end lost 0 bases, the J end lost 7 bases, and 7 bases lay between the germline ends.

In its sample, this clone was seen once. The J gene is TRBJ1-6, the V gene TRBV27; 7 bases agree with TRBD1. The J segment lost 8 bases and the V segment lost 1 base, leaving 8 bases of the junction unmatched. From germline, CDR1 is MNHEY and CDR2 SMNVEV (reference sequence). The CDR3 is 16 residues long. DNA of the CDR3: TGTGCCAGCAGTTTATTGCCCCCCAGGGGGGATTCACCCCTCCACTTT. Translated, it gives CASSLLPPRGDSPLHF.

The chain is built from TRBV19 and TRBJ2-7; maybe TRBD1 (6 bases). V lost 2 bases, J lost 2 bases, and 19 bases lay in between. The CDR3 consists of 17 residues. Per the germline V gene, CDR1 is LNHDA and CDR2 is SQIVND (reference sequence). CDR3 bases: TGTGCCAGTAGTATATCTGGTGCACAGGGCAAGGCCTACGAGCAGTACTTC. It codes for CASSISGAQGKAYEQYF.

This clone has more than one count but fewer than ten. The rearrangement joins TRBV20-1 to TRBJ1-1; D not certain. This CDR3 has 11 residues. The germline V gene has CDR1 DFQATT and CDR2 SNEGSKA (reference sequence). Trimming removed 4 bases from V and 8 bases from J, with 11 bases in between. The CDR3, as DNA: TGCAGTGCTAAGGACGTCCCGGAAGCTTTCTTT. Its protein product is CSAKDVPEAFF.

This clone was detected a few times. The rearrangement links TRBV30 to TRBJ1-1; D gene unclear. CDR1 and CDR2 from the germline V gene are GTSNPN and SVGIG (reference sequence). The length of the CDR3 is 12 residues. Trimming shortened V by 5 bases and J by 7 bases, and 14 bases separated the two germline ends. The CDR3 loop reads CAWEQGYHEAFF. For the CDR3, the DNA is TGTGCCTGGGAACAAGGATACCATGAAGCTTTCTTT.

This clone was counted ten times or more. The chain employs TRBV19 and TRBJ1-2; TRBD1 agrees at 7 bases. V was clipped by 8 bases and J by 4 bases; unmatched bases: 1. Germline V gene data show CDR1 as LNHDA and CDR2 as SQIVND (reference sequence). This CDR3 region has 11 residues. The CDR3 nucleotides are TGTGCCAGTGGGACAGCCTATGGCTACACCTTC. It encodes CASGTAYGYTF.

This clone has only a few counts. The chain combines TRBV28 with TRBJ1-2; no clear D. This CDR3 is 13 amino acids long. The ends were cut back, 1 base at V and 6 bases at J, with 9 bases in the middle. Germline values: CDR1 MDHEN, CDR2 SYDVKM. CDR3 DNA sequence: TGTGCCAGCAGTTTATACTCGTGGAATGGCTACACCTTC. Protein: CASSLYSWNGYTF.

The chain carries TRBV25-1 and TRBJ2-4; tentatively, D is TRBD2 (5 bases). This CDR3 has 13 amino acids. Trimming took 1 base from V and 13 from J, leaving 14 bases between them. Germline values: CDR1 MGHDK, CDR2 SYGVNS. CDR3: CASSESGSQRQYF. In DNA form, the CDR3 reads TGTGCCAGCAGTGAATCCGGCAGTCAGCGGCAGTACTTC. The full variable domain, with the rest looked up from reference TRBV25-1 and TRBJ2-4, is EADIYQTPRYLVIGTGKKITLECSQTMGHDKMYWYQQDPGMELHLIHYSYGVNSTEKGDLSSESTVSRIRTEHFPLTLESARPSHTSQYLCASSESGSQRQYFGAGTRLSVL.

The genes are TRBV18 and TRBJ1-5; D is undetermined. Trimming left V 4 bases short and J 2 bases short, with 12 bases between. The CDR3 is 15 residues long. The germline gives CDR1 KGHSH, CDR2 LQKENI. The CDR3 bases are TGTGCCAGCTCACAGGATATCGTCGGCAATCAGCCCCAGCATTTT. It specifies CASSQDIVGNQPQHF.

The CDR3 loop reads CASSYLAGSYNEQFF. The CDR3 DNA reads TGTGCCAGCAGCTACCTCGCGGGGTCCTACAATGAGCAGTTCTTC. V is TRBV7-2 and J is TRBJ2-1, with D possibly being TRBD2 (6 bases). This CDR3 is built from 15 residues. Germline V lookup: CDR1 SGHTA, CDR2 FQGNSA. The ends were cut back, 4 bases at V and 1 base at J, with 11 bases in the middle.

The genes are TRBV18 and TRBJ2-3; D may match TRBD1 or TRBD2 (5 bases each). Germline CDR1 and CDR2: KGHSH and LQKENI. V gave up 3 bases and J gave up 2 bases, with 15 bases separating them. The CDR3 loop spans 16 amino acids. DNA of the CDR3: TGTGCCAGCTCACCTATCCCGGGACCCACCACAGATACGCAGTATTTT. Translated, it gives CASSPIPGPTTDTQYF.